A single sample is the source of the 21 T cell receptor beta chains below, sequenced in a study of shared clonotypes between healthy human individuals. Method: immunoSEQ multiplex PCR; TCRdb's copy keeps in-frame clones and lacks some. The sample consists of 2 million to 2.5 million clones, approximately 93% of them appearing once. Sample: naive CD4+ T cells from PBMCs. Regarding subset: CD45RA+ positively selected. These receptors were obtained from a man between 18 and 35 years old in good health. Some clones in this sample may be carry-over from other donors' samples.

This clone was detected only once. This chain connects TRBV12-5 to TRBJ2-1; 9 nucleotides line up with TRBD2. The CDR3 loop spans 15 amino acids. Germline assignment: CDR1 LGHNT and CDR2 FRNRAP. Germline trimming cut 1 base from V and 5 bases from J; bases unmatched to any gene: 3. CDR3 DNA: TGTGCTAGTGGTTTGGGGCGGGAGGGCCACAATGAGCAGTTCTTC. It translates to CASGLGREGHNEQFF.

The chain couples TRBV30 to TRBJ2-3; 13 nucleotides match TRBD2. The CDR3 length is 15 residues. Germline values: CDR1 GTSNPN, CDR2 SVGIG (reference sequence). The V gene end was trimmed by 4 bases and the J gene end by 4 bases; junction bases not matched to a gene: 5. The CDR3 bases are TGTGCCTGGATTAGACTAGCGGGAGGAGCAGATACGCAGTATTTT. Translated, it gives CAWIRLAGGADTQYF.

The chain has TRBV19 and TRBJ1-2; 10 positions match TRBD1. After removal of 2 bases from V and 5 bases from J, the junction contained 14 bases not matched to a gene. The CDR3 covers 18 residues. Germline V gives CDR1 LNHDA, CDR2 SQIVND (reference sequence). The CDR3 protein is CASSIFRGQGPSLYGYTF. CDR3 DNA sequence: TGTGCCAGTAGTATATTTCGGGGACAGGGGCCGTCTTTATATGGCTACACCTTC.

V gene TRBV18 combines with J gene TRBJ1-4; D gene ambiguous. The germline CDR1 and CDR2 sequences are KGHSH and LQKENI. V lost 2 bases and J 6 bases, leaving 22 bases between the germline ends. CDR3 length: 18 amino acids. This chain's CDR3 is CASSPGRDGSTVYEKLFF. The CDR3 DNA reads as TGTGCCAGCTCACCAGGGAGGGATGGGTCCACGGTGTATGAAAAACTGTTTTTT.

Note on this clone: The sample contains more than one DNA sequence encoding this CDR3. The V and J genes are TRBV11-2 and TRBJ2-7; no reliable D call. This CDR3 region has 11 residues. CDR1 is SGHAT, CDR2 FQNNGV, per germline. The V gene lost 3 bases and the J gene lost 7 bases, with 7 bases spanning the gap. The CDR3, as DNA: TGTGCCAGCAGCTTGATATTGGAGCAGTACTTC. Its translation is CASSLILEQYF.

In this sample, this clone turned up a few times. The CDR3 DNA is TGTGCCAGCAGCTTAAACAGGGGAACTGAAGCTTTCTTT. This translates into CASSLNRGTEAFF. J is TRBJ1-1 and V is TRBV7-7, with 7 bases matching TRBD1. The V gene's germline CDR1 is SSHAT and CDR2 FNYEAQ (reference sequence). V trimming: 2 bases; J trimming: 5 bases; junction bases outside the gene matches: 2. The CDR3 length is 13 residues.

A note on this clone: Mismatch with germline at one junction end may stem from a read error. The V gene is TRBV19, the J gene TRBJ2-5; D gene uncertain. Germline values: CDR1 LNHDA, CDR2 SQIVND (reference sequence). CDR3 size: 13 residues. This CDR3 reads CASSIDGNRPQDF. The DNA of the CDR3 is TGTGCCAGTAGTATAGATGGAAACCGACCGCAGGACTTC.

This clone occurred once. The J gene is TRBJ1-2, the V gene TRBV28; the D gene is possibly TRBD1 (5 bases). V gave up 7 bases and J gave up 4 bases, with 19 bases separating them. The CDR3 runs to 15 residues. CDR1 and CDR2 from the germline V gene are MDHEN and SYDVKM. The CDR3 loop reads CASTLRGRVSYGYTF. CDR3 bases: TGTGCCAGCACCCTCCGGGGCAGGGTGAGCTATGGCTACACCTTC.

V and J are TRBV4-2 and TRBJ1-3, with TRBD1 as a possible D gene (6 bases). The CDR3 runs to 18 residues. Between the trimmed V and J ends, which lost 1 base and 0 bases, there was a span of 16 bases. Germline lookup yields CDR1 LGHNA and CDR2 YNFKEQ. The CDR3 DNA reads TGTGCCAGCAGCCAAGTCGGGGGCAGAGTCTACTCTGGAAACACCATATATTTT. It yields the protein CASSQVGGRVYSGNTIYF.

The chain recombines TRBV10-1 with TRBJ1-5, with D tentatively TRBD1 (6 bases). Germline loops: CDR1 WNHNN, CDR2 SYGVQD (reference sequence). The CDR3 consists of 18 residues. Trimming took off 8 bases at V and 5 bases at J, with 28 bases between the two ends. CDR3 sequence: CASFTISYYRAIDQPQHF. The CDR3 DNA follows: TGCGCCAGCTTTACCATTAGCTATTACAGGGCGATAGATCAGCCCCAGCATTTT.

The chain couples TRBV5-1 to TRBJ2-7, with 9 bases matching TRBD1. The germline V gene has CDR1 SGHRS and CDR2 YFSETQ. The CDR3 sequence is 14 residues long. V dropped 2 bases and J dropped 5; count of bases not matched to a gene: 5. CDR3 sequence: CASSFGQGRHEQYF. Written as DNA, the CDR3 is TGCGCCAGCAGCTTCGGACAGGGGAGGCACGAGCAGTACTTC.

A remark on this clone: The sample carries other DNA sequences with the same CDR3. The chain links TRBV5-4 to TRBJ1-3; D not certain. The V and J ends lost 3 bases and 0 bases respectively, with 7 bases between them. The CDR3 has 14 amino acids. Per the germline V gene, CDR1 is SGHNT and CDR2 is YYREEE (reference sequence). CDR3 sequence (DNA): TGTGCCAGCAGCTCGCGGGACTCTGGAAACACCATATATTTT. Its translation is CASSSRDSGNTIYF.

The genes are TRBV28 and TRBJ1-2; D might be TRBD1 (5 bases). Germline V CDR1 and CDR2: MDHEN, SYDVKM. With 2 bases removed from V and 10 bases from J, the gap between germline ends came to 20 bases. This CDR3 comprises 15 residues. CDR3 amino acids: CASSLRDGGIVAYTF. DNA of the CDR3: TGTGCCAGCAGTTTACGGGACGGTGGTATAGTGGCCTACACCTTC.

This clone was observed a single time. V is TRBV7-8 and J is TRBJ2-4, with 12 bases lining up with TRBD2. Germline V gives CDR1 SGHVS, CDR2 FQNEAQ. The V gene end was trimmed by 0 bases and the J gene end by 0 bases; junction bases not matched to a gene: 3. This CDR3 region has 18 residues. CDR3 loop: CASSLATSGSVAKNIQYF. In nucleotides, the CDR3 is TGTGCCAGCAGCTTAGCGACTAGCGGGAGTGTAGCCAAAAACATTCAGTACTTC.

The V call is TRBV29-1, the J call TRBJ2-4; D remains ambiguous. Trimming cost V 5 bases and J 3 bases, with 14 bases left between them. From germline, CDR1 is SQVTM and CDR2 ANQGSEA. The CDR3 covers 14 residues. In nucleotides, the CDR3 is TGCAGCGTTATAGTAGGCAGATACAAAAACATTCAGTACTTC. This translates into CSVIVGRYKNIQYF.

This clone was seen a single time. The V call is TRBV5-4, the J call TRBJ2-7; TRBD1 agrees at 8 bases. Germline V gene sequence: CDR1 SGHNT, CDR2 YYREEE (reference sequence). J gave up 4 bases and V 0 bases, and 3 bases lay outside the gene matches. The length of the CDR3 is 14 residues. CDR3 coding DNA: TGTGCCAGCAGCTTGGAAGGACAGGGTTACGAGCAGTACTTC. Translated: CASSLEGQGYEQYF. The whole variable domain, filled in from reference TRBV5-4 and TRBJ2-7, reads ETGVTQSPTHLIKTRGQQVTLRCSSQSGHNTVSWYQQALGQGPQFIFQYYREEENGRGNFPPRFSGLQFPNYSSELNVNALELDDSALYLCASSLEGQGYEQYFGPGTRLTVT.

A word on this clone: The same CDR3 also results from other DNA sequences found in this sample. The CDR3, as DNA: TGTGCCAGCAGCGCTAGCGGGAGGGCCTACAATGAGCAGTTCTTC. Protein product: CASSASGRAYNEQFF. The chain employs TRBV9 and TRBJ2-1; TRBD2 aligns across 12 bases. The germline gives CDR1 SGDLS, CDR2 YYNGEE. The CDR3 extends over 15 amino acids. With 3 bases clipped from V and 2 bases from J, the junction kept 0 bases outside the gene matches.

In its sample, this clone was seen once. This chain joins TRBV18 and TRBJ1-5; no clear D gene. Germline CDR1 is KGHSH and CDR2 is LQKENI. The CDR3 contains 13 residues. The V end lost 2 bases, the J end lost 8 bases, and 10 bases lay between the germline ends. The CDR3 here is CASSPGRTEPQHF. CDR3 DNA: TGTGCCAGCTCACCAGGGAGAACGGAGCCCCAGCATTTT.

The chain joins TRBV28 to TRBJ2-4; TRBD2 aligns across 7 bases. This CDR3 contains 15 residues. J was trimmed by 4 bases and V by 4 bases; bases with no gene match: 7. Germline V lookup: CDR1 MDHEN, CDR2 SYDVKM. The chain's CDR3 is CASSSAGMKKNIQYF. The CDR3 nucleotides are TGTGCCAGCAGTTCAGCGGGAATGAAAAAAAACATTCAGTACTTC.

The chain employs TRBV5-1 and TRBJ2-3, with D possibly being TRBD1 (6 bases). The germline gives CDR1 SGHRS, CDR2 YFSETQ. The CDR3 has 15 amino acids. V was pared by 3 bases and J by 0 bases, with 11 bases between. As DNA, the CDR3 is TGCGCCAGCAGCTGGCAGGGGCCGAGCACAGATACGCAGTATTTT. It encodes CASSWQGPSTDTQYF.

The chain recombines TRBV6-6 with TRBJ2-3; a weak D match, TRBD1 (6 bases). The CDR3 consists of 13 residues. Germline V lookup: CDR1 MNHNY, CDR2 SVGAGI (reference sequence). V gave up 2 bases and J gave up 4 bases, with 7 bases separating them. CDR3 residues: CASSYNRADTQYF. As DNA, the CDR3 is TGTGCCAGCAGTTACAACAGGGCAGATACGCAGTATTTT.